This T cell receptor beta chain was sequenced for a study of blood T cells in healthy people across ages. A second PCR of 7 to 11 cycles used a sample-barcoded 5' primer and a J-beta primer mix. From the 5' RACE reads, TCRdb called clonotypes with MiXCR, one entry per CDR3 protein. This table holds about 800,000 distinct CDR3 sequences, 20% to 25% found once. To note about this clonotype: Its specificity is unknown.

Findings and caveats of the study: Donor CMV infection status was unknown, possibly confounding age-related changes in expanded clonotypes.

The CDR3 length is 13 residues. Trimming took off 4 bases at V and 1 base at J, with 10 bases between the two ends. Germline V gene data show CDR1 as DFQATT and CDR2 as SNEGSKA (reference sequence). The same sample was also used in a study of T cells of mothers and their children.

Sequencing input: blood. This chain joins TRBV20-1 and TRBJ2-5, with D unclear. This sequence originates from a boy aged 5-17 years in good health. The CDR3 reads CSATGRIQETQYF. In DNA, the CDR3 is TGCAGTGCTACCGGACGGATCCAAGAGACCCAGTACTTC.